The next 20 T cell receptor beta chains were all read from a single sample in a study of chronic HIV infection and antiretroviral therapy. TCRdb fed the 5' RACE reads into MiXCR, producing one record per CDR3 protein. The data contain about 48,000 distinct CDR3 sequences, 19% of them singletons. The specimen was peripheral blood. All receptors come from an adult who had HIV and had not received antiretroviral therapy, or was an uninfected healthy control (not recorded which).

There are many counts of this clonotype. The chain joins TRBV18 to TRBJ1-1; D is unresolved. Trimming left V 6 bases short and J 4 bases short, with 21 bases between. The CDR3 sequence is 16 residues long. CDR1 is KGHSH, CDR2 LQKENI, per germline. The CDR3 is CASSPRSSQWGTEAFF. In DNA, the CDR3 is TGTGCCAGCTCCCCCCGGTCCTCCCAATGGGGCACTGAAGCTTTCTTT.

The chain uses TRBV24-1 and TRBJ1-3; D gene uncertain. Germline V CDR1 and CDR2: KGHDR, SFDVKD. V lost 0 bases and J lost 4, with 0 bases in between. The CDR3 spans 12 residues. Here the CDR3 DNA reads TGTGCCACCAGTGATTTGGGAAACACCATATATTTT. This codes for CATSDLGNTIYF.

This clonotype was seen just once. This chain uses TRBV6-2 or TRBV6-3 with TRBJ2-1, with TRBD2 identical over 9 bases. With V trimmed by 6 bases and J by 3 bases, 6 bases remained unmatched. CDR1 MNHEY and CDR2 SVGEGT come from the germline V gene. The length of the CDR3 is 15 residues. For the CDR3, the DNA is TGTGCCAGCAGAACTAGCGGGCTACTCTACAATGAGCAGTTCTTC. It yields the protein CASRTSGLLYNEQFF.

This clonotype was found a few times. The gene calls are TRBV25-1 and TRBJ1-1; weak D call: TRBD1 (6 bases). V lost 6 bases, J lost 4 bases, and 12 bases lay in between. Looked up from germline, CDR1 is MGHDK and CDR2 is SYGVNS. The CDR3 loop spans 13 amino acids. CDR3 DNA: TGTGCCAGCAGATTGACAGGAGGCACTGAAGCTTTCTTT. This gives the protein CASRLTGGTEAFF.

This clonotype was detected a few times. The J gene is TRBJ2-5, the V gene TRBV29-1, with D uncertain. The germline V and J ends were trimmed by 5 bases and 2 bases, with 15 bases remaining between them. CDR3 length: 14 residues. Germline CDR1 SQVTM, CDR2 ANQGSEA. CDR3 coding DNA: TGCAGCGTTCTTGTGGCGGCCTTGCAAGAGACCCAGTACTTC. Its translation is CSVLVAALQETQYF.

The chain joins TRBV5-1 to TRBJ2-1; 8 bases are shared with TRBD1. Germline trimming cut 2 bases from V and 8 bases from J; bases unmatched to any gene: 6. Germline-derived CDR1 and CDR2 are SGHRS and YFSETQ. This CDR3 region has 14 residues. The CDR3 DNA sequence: TGCGCCAGCAGCTTTAACGACAGGGGCCATGAGCAGTTCTTC. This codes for CASSFNDRGHEQFF.

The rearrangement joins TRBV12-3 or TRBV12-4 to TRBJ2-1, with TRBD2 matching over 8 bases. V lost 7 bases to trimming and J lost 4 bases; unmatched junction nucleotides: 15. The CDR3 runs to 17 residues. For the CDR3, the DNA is TGTGCCAGCACCCCTGGCCCGAGCGGGAGCCCATACAATGAGCAGTTCTTC. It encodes CASTPGPSGSPYNEQFF.

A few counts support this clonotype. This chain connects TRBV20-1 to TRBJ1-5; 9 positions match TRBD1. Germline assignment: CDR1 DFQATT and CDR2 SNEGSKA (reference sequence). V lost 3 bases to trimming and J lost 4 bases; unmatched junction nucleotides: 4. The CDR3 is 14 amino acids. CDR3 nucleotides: TGCAGTGCTAGCCCCGGGACAGGGAATCAGCCCCAGCATTTT. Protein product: CSASPGTGNQPQHF.

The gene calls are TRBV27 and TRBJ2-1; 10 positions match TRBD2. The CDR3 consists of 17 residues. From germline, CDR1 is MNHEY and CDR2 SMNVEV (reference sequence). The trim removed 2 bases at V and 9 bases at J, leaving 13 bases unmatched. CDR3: CASSLTMGLAGVGEQFF. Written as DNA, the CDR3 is TGTGCCAGCAGTTTAACTATGGGGCTAGCGGGAGTGGGTGAGCAGTTCTTC.

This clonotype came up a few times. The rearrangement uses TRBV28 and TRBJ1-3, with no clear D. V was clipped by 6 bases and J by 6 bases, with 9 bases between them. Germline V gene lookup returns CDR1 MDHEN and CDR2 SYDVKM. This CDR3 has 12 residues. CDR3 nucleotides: TGTGCCAGCAGCCCCCCAGAAAACACCATATATTTT. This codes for CASSPPENTIYF.

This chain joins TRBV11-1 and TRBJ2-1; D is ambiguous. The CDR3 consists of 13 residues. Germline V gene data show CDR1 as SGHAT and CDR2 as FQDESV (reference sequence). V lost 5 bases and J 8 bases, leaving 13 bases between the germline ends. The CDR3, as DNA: TGTGCCAGCAGCCCGAAGAGCAACCATGAGCAGTTCTTC. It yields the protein CASSPKSNHEQFF.

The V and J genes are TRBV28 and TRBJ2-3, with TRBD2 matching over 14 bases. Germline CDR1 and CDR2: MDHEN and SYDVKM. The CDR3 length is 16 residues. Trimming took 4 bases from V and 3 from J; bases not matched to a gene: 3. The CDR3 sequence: CASSSGTSGRTDTQYF. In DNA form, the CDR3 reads TGTGCCAGCAGTTCCGGGACTAGCGGGAGAACAGATACGCAGTATTTT.

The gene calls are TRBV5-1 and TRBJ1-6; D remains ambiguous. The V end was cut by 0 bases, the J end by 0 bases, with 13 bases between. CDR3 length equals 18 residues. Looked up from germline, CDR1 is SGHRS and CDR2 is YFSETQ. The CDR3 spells CASSLGRTRSSYNSPLHF. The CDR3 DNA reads TGCGCCAGCAGCTTGGGACGGACGAGGAGCTCCTATAATTCACCCCTCCACTTT.

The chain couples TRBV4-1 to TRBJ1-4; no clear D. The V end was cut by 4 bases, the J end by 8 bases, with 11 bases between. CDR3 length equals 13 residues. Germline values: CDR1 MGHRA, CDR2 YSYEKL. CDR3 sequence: CASSLATEEKLFF. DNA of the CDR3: TGCGCCAGCAGCCTAGCCACGGAGGAAAAACTGTTTTTT.

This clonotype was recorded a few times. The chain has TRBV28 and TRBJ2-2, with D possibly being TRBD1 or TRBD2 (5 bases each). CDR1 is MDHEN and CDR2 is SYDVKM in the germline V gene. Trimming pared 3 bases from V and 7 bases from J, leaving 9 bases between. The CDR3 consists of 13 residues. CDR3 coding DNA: TGTGCCAGCAGTTTTAGGGGACGCGGGGAGCTGTTTTTT. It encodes CASSFRGRGELFF.

The CDR3 is CASSPGLAGGTDTQYF. CDR3 in DNA: TGCGCCAGCAGCCCTGGACTAGCGGGAGGCACAGATACGCAGTATTTT. The chain is built from TRBV4-1 and TRBJ2-3; the match to TRBD2 covers 13 bases. The J segment lost 1 base and the V segment lost 4 bases, leaving 2 bases of the junction unmatched. The CDR3 is 16 amino acids. The germline CDR1 and CDR2 sequences are MGHRA and YSYEKL.

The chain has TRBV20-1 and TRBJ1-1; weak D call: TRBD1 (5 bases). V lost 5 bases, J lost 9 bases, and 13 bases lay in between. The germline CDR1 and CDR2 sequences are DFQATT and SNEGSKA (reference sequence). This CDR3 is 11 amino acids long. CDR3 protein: CSAEQVTQAFF. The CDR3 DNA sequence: TGCAGTGCTGAACAGGTTACTCAAGCTTTCTTT.

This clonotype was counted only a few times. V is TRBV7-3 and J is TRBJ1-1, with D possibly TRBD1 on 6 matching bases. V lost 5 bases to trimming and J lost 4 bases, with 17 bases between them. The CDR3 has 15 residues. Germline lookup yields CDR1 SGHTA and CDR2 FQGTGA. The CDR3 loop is CASSPEPGAPTEAFF. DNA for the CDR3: TGTGCCAGCAGCCCCGAGCCAGGGGCACCCACTGAAGCTTTCTTT.

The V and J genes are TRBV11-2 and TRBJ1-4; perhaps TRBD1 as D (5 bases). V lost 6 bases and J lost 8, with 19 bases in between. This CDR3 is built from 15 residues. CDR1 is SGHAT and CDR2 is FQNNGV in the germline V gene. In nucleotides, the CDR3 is TGTGCCAGCAGTTCCCGACATACCCGGGGCGAAAAACTGTTTTTT. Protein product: CASSSRHTRGEKLFF.

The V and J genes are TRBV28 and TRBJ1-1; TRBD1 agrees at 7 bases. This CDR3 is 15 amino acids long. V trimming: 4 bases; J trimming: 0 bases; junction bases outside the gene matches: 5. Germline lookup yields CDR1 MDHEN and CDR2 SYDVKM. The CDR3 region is CASSSETGMNTEAFF. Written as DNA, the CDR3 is TGTGCCAGCAGTTCGGAGACAGGGATGAACACTGAAGCTTTCTTT.